Each of the 11 T cell receptor beta chains below was sequenced from the same sample in a study of blood T cell repertoires in COVID-19. Method: immunoSEQ multiplex PCR; TCRdb's copy keeps in-frame clones and lacks some. In the table there are roughly 40,000 clones, 80% to 90% of which are singletons. Input material: peripheral blood. These TCRs come from a woman aged 70-85 years with acute or convalescent COVID-19.

This clone appeared once. The chain uses TRBV19 and TRBJ2-1; 7 bases align to TRBD1. The CDR3 contains 18 residues. The germline V gene has CDR1 LNHDA and CDR2 SQIVND (reference sequence). The junction had 16 bases not matched to a gene; V was cut back by 4 bases and J by 4 bases. CDR3 amino acids: CASSNPFSEDRQYNEQFF. The CDR3 nucleotides are TGTGCCAGTAGTAACCCCTTTTCCGAGGACAGGCAATACAATGAGCAGTTCTTC.

The rearrangement uses TRBV7-9 and TRBJ1-2; D is ambiguous. CDR3 size: 15 residues. The V end lost 1 base, the J end lost 4 bases, and 13 bases lay between the germline ends. Germline assignment: CDR1 SEHNR and CDR2 FQNEAQ (reference sequence). CDR3 protein: CASSLDVSVPYGYTF. CDR3 nucleotide sequence: TGTGCCAGCAGCTTAGACGTATCAGTACCCTATGGCTACACCTTC.

The rearrangement uses TRBV6-2 or TRBV6-3 and TRBJ1-4; 8 bases line up with TRBD1. CDR1 is MNHEY and CDR2 is SVGEGT in the germline V gene. This CDR3 comprises 16 residues. The V gene end was trimmed by 4 bases and the J gene end by 6 bases; junction bases not matched to a gene: 10. CDR3 region: CASSSPDRGLYEKLFF. CDR3 coding DNA: TGTGCCAGCAGTTCGCCCGACAGGGGTCTGTATGAAAAACTGTTTTTT.

J is TRBJ1-1 and V is TRBV6-6, with D tentatively TRBD1 (6 bases). The CDR3 sequence is 15 residues long. Germline V lookup: CDR1 MNHNY, CDR2 SVGAGI (reference sequence). Trimming cost V 6 bases and J 1 base, with 15 bases left between them. The CDR3 bases are TGTGCCAGCAGCCAACCCGACAGGCCGAACACTGAAGCTTTCTTT. This sequence encodes CASSQPDRPNTEAFF.

This rearrangement joins TRBV2 to TRBJ2-3; 8 bases align to TRBD2. Germline trimming cut 7 bases from V and 2 bases from J; bases unmatched to any gene: 11. The CDR3 length is 16 residues. Germline CDR1 is SNHLY and CDR2 is FYNNEI. CDR3 DNA: TGTGCCAGCAACAGGCCGAGTAGCGGGGCCACAGATACGCAGTATTTT. Its translation: CASNRPSSGATDTQYF. Full variable domain (remainder filled in from reference TRBV2 and TRBJ2-3): EPEVTQTPSHQVTQMGQEVILRCVPISNHLYFYWYRQILGQKVEFLVSFYNNEISEKSEIFDDQFSVERPDGSNFTLKIRSTKLEDSAMYFCASNRPSSGATDTQYFGPGTRLTVL.

This chain joins TRBV29-1 and TRBJ1-2, with D maybe TRBD1 (5 bases). Germline loops: CDR1 SQVTM, CDR2 ANQGSEA. Trimming pared 4 bases from V and 1 base from J, leaving 13 bases between. CDR3 length: 14 residues. CDR3 loop: CSVVAETDNYGYTF. DNA of the CDR3: TGCAGCGTTGTGGCGGAGACAGATAACTATGGCTACACCTTC.

The chain couples TRBV7-8 to TRBJ1-2, with 11 positions matching TRBD1. The germline CDR1 and CDR2 sequences are SGHVS and FQNEAQ. J was trimmed by 8 bases and V by 8 bases; bases with no gene match: 16. CDR3 length equals 16 residues. CDR3 protein: CASSRSGTGGQRGYTF. The CDR3 coding sequence is TGTGCCAGCTCTCGTTCCGGGACAGGGGGACAACGGGGCTACACCTTC.

This sequence joins TRBV29-1 and TRBJ2-5, with 8 bases aligning to TRBD1. CDR1 is SQVTM, CDR2 ANQGSEA, per germline. Trimming cost V 5 bases and J 1 base; bases outside gene matches: 9. This CDR3 comprises 15 residues. In DNA, the CDR3 is TGCAGCGTTCTTATGGACAGGGCTTCCCAAGAGACCCAGTACTTC. Translation: CSVLMDRASQETQYF.

The rearrangement uses TRBV7-9 and TRBJ1-2; the D gene is possibly TRBD1 (5 bases). This CDR3 comprises 15 residues. The V end lost 5 bases, the J end lost 5 bases, and 18 bases lay between the germline ends. CDR1 and CDR2 from the germline V gene are SEHNR and FQNEAQ (reference sequence). The CDR3 spells CASSPPTLGGYGYTF. The CDR3 DNA follows: TGTGCCAGCAGCCCACCGACCCTGGGGGGTTATGGCTACACCTTC.

The rearrangement links TRBV7-6 to TRBJ2-1; 8 bases are shared with TRBD2. CDR1 and CDR2 from the germline V gene are SGHVS and FNYEAQ. Trimming removed 7 bases from V and 1 base from J; junction bases left unmatched: 9. The CDR3 is 16 residues long. CDR3 nucleotide sequence: TGTGCCAGCACCTCTCGAGCGGGAGCGTCCTACAATGAGCAGTTCTTC. It is translated as CASTSRAGASYNEQFF.

The V and J genes are TRBV28 and TRBJ2-1, with D tentatively TRBD1 (6 bases). V lost 6 bases and J 4 bases, leaving 16 bases between the germline ends. In germline, CDR1 is MDHEN, CDR2 SYDVKM. CDR3 length: 15 residues. DNA for the CDR3: TGTGCCAGCAGCCCTTCCGGGACATTGTACAATGAGCAGTTCTTC. Protein product: CASSPSGTLYNEQFF.